Here is one TCR beta chain with its context. The antigen remains unidentified. The ends lost 5 bases at V and 5 bases at J; junction bases unmatched: 6. The germline CDR1 and CDR2 sequences are SGHRS and YFSETQ. This CDR3 region has 14 residues. The data were obtained in a study of cytomegalovirus exposure and HLA in healthy donors. Whole-study context: An early data release held about 85 million unique TCRs from HLA-typed donors. Study-wide findings and caveats: Several of the most significant clusters appeared, in a later analysis, to be linked to common viral pathogens. Whilst most TCR sequences proved rare, a subset of public TCRs occurred across many donors.

The study ran its PCR with 60 Vbeta and 13 Jbeta primers. In the study's own analysis: Later analysis identified 80 million to 85 million unique TCR beta chains, approximately 10 million shared. The repertoire was sequenced with immunoSEQ multiplex PCR; TCRdb's copy has only in-frame clones and lacks some. V and J calls and clone size are as listed in that table; D and trimming were resolved from the DNA. The specimen's table records about 77,000 clones. Material for sequencing was PBMCs. This TCR came from a man aged 50-59 years in good health and CMV-seropositive. This chain joins TRBV5-1 and TRBJ2-5; 10 positions agree with TRBD1. CDR3 amino acids: CASSDRGPEETQYF. The CDR3 DNA follows: TGCGCCAGCAGTGACAGGGGGCCGGAGGAGACCCAGTACTTC. The complete variable domain, with remaining parts taken from reference TRBV5-1 and TRBJ2-5, reads KAGVTQTPRYLIKTRGQQVTLSCSPISGHRSVSWYQQTPGQGLQFLFEYFSETQRNKGNFPGRFSGRQFSNSRSEMNVSTLELGDSALYLCASSDRGPEETQYFGPGTRLLVL.